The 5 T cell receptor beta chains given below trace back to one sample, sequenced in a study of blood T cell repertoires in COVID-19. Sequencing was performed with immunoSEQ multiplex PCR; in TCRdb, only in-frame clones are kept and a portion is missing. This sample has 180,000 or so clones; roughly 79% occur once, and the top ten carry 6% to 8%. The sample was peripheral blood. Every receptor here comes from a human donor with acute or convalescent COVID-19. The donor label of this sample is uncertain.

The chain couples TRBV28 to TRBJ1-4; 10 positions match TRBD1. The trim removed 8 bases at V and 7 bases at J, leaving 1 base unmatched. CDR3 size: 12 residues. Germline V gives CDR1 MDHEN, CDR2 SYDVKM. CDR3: CASWDRGEKLFF. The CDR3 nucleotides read TGTGCCAGCTGGGACAGGGGTGAAAAACTGTTTTTT.

CDR3 nucleotides: TGTGCCAGCTCACCATATTCCTCTCCGGGGAATCAGCCCCAGCATTTT. Its protein is CASSPYSSPGNQPQHF. The chain is built from TRBV18 and TRBJ1-5; D is ambiguous. Germline V gene data show CDR1 as KGHSH and CDR2 as LQKENI. The CDR3 runs to 16 residues. V lost 2 bases and J lost 4, with 15 bases in between.

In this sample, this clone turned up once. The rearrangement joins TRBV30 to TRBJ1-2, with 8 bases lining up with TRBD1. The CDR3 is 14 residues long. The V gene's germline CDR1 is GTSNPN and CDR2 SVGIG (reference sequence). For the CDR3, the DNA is TGTACTCTGGATACAGGGGGGATTAACTATGGCTACACCTTC. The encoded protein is CTLDTGGINYGYTF.

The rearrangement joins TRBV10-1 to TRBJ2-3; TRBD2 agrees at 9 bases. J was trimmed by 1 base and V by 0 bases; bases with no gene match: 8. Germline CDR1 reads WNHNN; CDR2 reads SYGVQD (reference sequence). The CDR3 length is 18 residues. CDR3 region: CASSESTSGYGGTDTQYF. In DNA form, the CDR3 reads TGCGCCAGCAGTGAGTCGACTAGCGGCTACGGGGGCACAGATACGCAGTATTTT.

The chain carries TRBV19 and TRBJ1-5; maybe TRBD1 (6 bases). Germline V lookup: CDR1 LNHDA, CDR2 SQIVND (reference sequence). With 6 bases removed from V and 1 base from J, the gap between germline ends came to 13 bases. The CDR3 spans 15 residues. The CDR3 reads CASRGEGESNQPQHF. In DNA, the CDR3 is TGTGCCAGTAGGGGAGAGGGGGAGAGCAATCAGCCCCAGCATTTT.